Listed below are T cell receptor beta chains from one sample, sequenced in a study of CD8+CD57+ T cells in acquired aplastic anemia. TCRdb independently ran MiXCR on the reads; one entry per CDR3 protein. The profile shows roughly 200,000 distinct CDR3 sequences, roughly three fifths of them singletons. The sample consisted of sorted CD4+, CD8+, or CD8+CD57+ T cells (not recorded which) from PBMCs. The receptors derive from a human donor with aplastic anemia. Each CDR3 is given with its conserved first and last residue. The order of the fields is CDR3 protein, CDR3 DNA, J gene, V gene, clone size, D gene. D genes are given only for firm matches. Only part of the rows carry a size: once, few, many, or a class if the clone is expanded.

CASSLPRQALEQYF | TGTGCCAGCAGTTTGCCACGACAGGCGCTCGAGCAGTACTTC | TRBJ2-7 | TRBV28 | - | -
CASSQEGELTGELFF | TGTGCCAGCAGCCAAGAAGGCGAACTCACCGGGGAGCTGTTTTTT | TRBJ2-2 | TRBV7-9 | - | -
CASSLGTKTDTQYF | TGTGCCAGCAGCTTAGGGACGAAGACAGATACGCAGTATTTT | TRBJ2-3 | TRBV11-3 | - | -
CASSNWTGSHEQYF | TGTGCCAGCAGTAACTGGACAGGGAGCCACGAGCAGTACTTC | TRBJ2-7 | TRBV12-3/TRBV12-4 | - | TRBD1
CASSQDRGDQPQHF | TGCGCCAGCAGCCAGGACAGGGGAGATCAGCCCCAGCATTTT | TRBJ1-5 | TRBV5-1 | - | TRBD1
CASSWGGVQETQYF | TGTGCCAGCAGCTGGGGCGGGGTTCAAGAGACCCAGTACTTC | TRBJ2-5 | TRBV5-4 | many | -
CSARDLGEGGSPDNEQFF | TGCAGTGCTAGAGATCTGGGGGAGGGAGGGAGTCCCGACAATGAGCAGTTCTTC | TRBJ2-1 | TRBV20-1 | - | TRBD2
CARKNGGQYNSPLHF | TGTGCCAGGAAAAACGGTGGACAGTATAATTCACCCCTCCACTTT | TRBJ1-6 | TRBV2 | - | -
CSARDLGSYGYTF | TGCAGTGCTAGAGATCTGGGCAGCTATGGCTACACCTTC | TRBJ1-2 | TRBV20-1 | many | -
CASSPRQGADYGYTF | TGTGCCAGCAGCCCCCGACAGGGGGCGGACTATGGCTACACCTTC | TRBJ1-2 | TRBV13 | many | TRBD1
CASSPLQGGETQYF | TGTGCCAGCAGTCCTTTACAGGGTGGCGAGACCCAGTACTTC | TRBJ2-5 | TRBV6-5 | - | -
CASSLAGGRNYGYTF | TGTGCCAGCAGCTTAGCAGGGGGCAGGAACTATGGCTACACCTTC | TRBJ1-2 | TRBV7-9 | - | TRBD1
CASSTSGGGRETQYF | TGTGCCAGCAGCACATCGGGTGGAGGGCGAGAGACCCAGTACTTC | TRBJ2-5 | TRBV11-2 | few | -
CVNNGLAGHSTDTQYF | TGTGTCAACAACGGACTAGCGGGCCACAGCACAGATACGCAGTATTTT | TRBJ2-3 | TRBV13 | - | TRBD2
CASSLDLTYEQYF | TGTGCCAGCAGCCTTGACTTAACCTACGAGCAGTACTTC | TRBJ2-7 | TRBV7-6 | - | -
CASSENGQGSFNSPLHF | TGTGCCAGCAGTGAAAATGGTCAGGGTAGTTTTAATTCACCCCTCCACTTT | TRBJ1-6 | TRBV2 | - | -
CASSVGFGNQPQHF | TGTGCCAGCAGCGTAGGTTTTGGCAATCAGCCCCAGCATTTT | TRBJ1-5 | TRBV9 | few | -
CASSLVRGAEQYF | TGCGCCAGCAGCTTGGTCAGGGGCGCCGAGCAGTACTTC | TRBJ2-7 | TRBV5-1 | - | -
CASSRKQGYRETQYF | TGTGCCAGCAGCCGGAAACAGGGTTACCGAGAGACCCAGTACTTC | TRBJ2-5 | TRBV7-9 | - | -
CASSEGFNQPQHF | TGTGCCAGTTCCGAGGGTTTCAATCAGCCCCAGCATTTT | TRBJ1-5 | TRBV19 | many | -
CASSQDRDRNQPQHF | TGTGCCAGCAGCCAAGACAGGGACCGAAATCAGCCCCAGCATTTT | TRBJ1-5 | TRBV9 | once | TRBD1
CASSLGATSGGRGETQYF | TGTGCCAGCAGCTTAGGGGCGACTAGCGGGGGTAGGGGAGAGACCCAGTACTTC | TRBJ2-5 | TRBV11-2 | - | TRBD2
CASRRGGDYEQYF | TGCGCCAGCAGGAGAGGAGGGGACTACGAGCAGTACTTC | TRBJ2-7 | TRBV10-2 | - | -
CSARVGQIETQYF | TGCAGTGCTAGAGTCGGACAGATAGAGACCCAGTACTTC | TRBJ2-5 | TRBV20-1 | once | -
CASSQVSGDTQYF | TGTGCCAGCAGCCAAGTATCCGGAGATACGCAGTATTTT | TRBJ2-3 | TRBV14 | - | -
CASRTTGGSPLHF | TGTGCCAGTAGAACAACAGGCGGCTCACCCCTCCACTTT | TRBJ1-6 | TRBV19 | - | -
CASSLGFGYTF | TGTGCCAGCAGTTTAGGGTTTGGCTACACCTTC | TRBJ1-2 | TRBV12-3/TRBV12-4 | many | -
CASSIPIPSPVYGYTF | TGTGCCAGTAGTATCCCGATCCCCTCACCTGTCTATGGCTACACCTTC | TRBJ1-2 | TRBV19 | - | -
CASSPSSYGYTF | TGCGCCAGCAGTCCATCATCCTATGGCTACACCTTC | TRBJ1-2 | TRBV10-2 | - | -
CASSLTPGQGLDNYGYTF | TGTGCCAGCAGTTTAACGCCGGGACAGGGGTTGGATAACTATGGCTACACCTTC | TRBJ1-2 | TRBV27 | few | TRBD1
CASSDGTGSLTEAFF | TGTGCCAGCAGCGACGGGACAGGAAGCCTCACTGAAGCTTTCTTT | TRBJ1-1 | TRBV7-3 | many | TRBD1
CAFLQGVAYGYTF | TGTGCCTTTCTACAGGGGGTCGCCTATGGCTACACCTTC | TRBJ1-2 | TRBV2 | - | TRBD1
CASSEALGADTQYF | TGCGCCAGCAGTGAAGCCCTCGGGGCAGATACGCAGTATTTT | TRBJ2-3 | TRBV10-1 | many | -